Listed below are T cell receptor beta chains from one sample, sequenced in a study of shared clonotypes between healthy human individuals. The data were produced by immunoSEQ multiplex PCR, yet TCRdb's version contains in-frame clones alone and is incomplete. The sample shows 2 million to 2.5 million clones, over 85% of them seen only once. The specimen was naive CD4+ T cells from PBMCs. The receptors stem from a young man in good health. Some clones in this sample may be carry-over from other donors' samples. Both conserved end residues are part of each CDR3. The D gene is left open where the match is weak. Size values are once, few and many counts, or a class for expanded clones, and some rows have none.

V: TRBV10-3
D: .
J: TRBJ1-5
size: few
length: 13
CDR3: CAISGQMNQPQHF
DNA: TGTGCCATCAGTGGACAGATGAATCAGCCCCAGCATTTT

V: TRBV18
D: .
J: TRBJ2-1
size: .
length: 13
CDR3: CASSPGVNNEQFF
DNA: TGTGCCAGCTCACCAGGGGTAAACAATGAGCAGTTCTTC

V: TRBV29-1
D: TRBD1
J: TRBJ1-1
size: few
length: 12
CDR3: CSVSRGPTEAFF
DNA: TGCAGCGTATCCAGGGGGCCCACTGAAGCTTTCTTT

V: TRBV2
D: .
J: TRBJ2-2
size: .
length: 15
CDR3: CAFSRGTLGTGELFF
DNA: TGTGCCTTCTCTCGGGGGACGCTAGGAACCGGGGAGCTGTTTTTT

V: TRBV4-2
D: TRBD2
J: TRBJ2-7
size: .
length: 15
CDR3: CASSQGTSGNYEQYF
DNA: TGTGCCAGCAGCCAAGGGACTAGCGGGAACTACGAGCAGTACTTC

V: TRBV7-2
D: TRBD2
J: TRBJ2-1
size: .
length: 14
CDR3: CASKTSRVDNEQFF
DNA: TGTGCCAGCAAGACTAGCCGAGTCGACAATGAGCAGTTCTTC

V: TRBV19
D: .
J: TRBJ2-5
size: .
length: 14
CDR3: CASRELSGAETQYF
DNA: TGTGCCAGTAGAGAGTTGTCTGGGGCAGAGACCCAGTACTTC

V: TRBV5-1
D: .
J: TRBJ2-7
size: .
length: 14
CDR3: CASSLGGRPYEQYF
DNA: TGCGCCAGCAGCTTGGGAGGGAGGCCCTACGAGCAGTACTTC

V: TRBV7-3
D: .
J: TRBJ2-7
size: .
length: 15
CDR3: CASSLMPGRSYEQYF
DNA: TGTGCCAGCAGCTTAATGCCGGGTCGCTCCTACGAGCAGTACTTC

V: TRBV5-6
D: .
J: TRBJ1-2
size: .
length: 16
CDR3: CASSLGRSPTDYGYTF
DNA: TGTGCCAGCAGCTTGGGCAGATCGCCGACTGACTATGGCTACACCTTC

V: TRBV28
D: TRBD1
J: TRBJ2-3
size: .
length: 15
CDR3: CASSLVGQGAYTQYF
DNA: TGTGCCAGCAGTTTGGTAGGGCAGGGGGCGTATACGCAGTATTTT

V: TRBV28
D: TRBD2
J: TRBJ2-7
size: .
length: 15
CDR3: CATGRGGSSSYEQYF
DNA: TGTGCCACCGGACGCGGCGGGAGTAGCTCCTACGAGCAGTACTTC

V: TRBV2
D: .
J: TRBJ1-5
size: .
length: 15
CDR3: CASRRDEGGNQPQHF
DNA: TGTGCCAGCAGAAGAGATGAGGGGGGCAATCAGCCCCAGCATTTT

V: TRBV4-3
D: .
J: TRBJ1-5
size: .
length: 14
CDR3: CASSQERGWQPQHF
DNA: TGCGCCAGCAGCCAAGAAAGGGGTTGGCAGCCCCAGCATTTT

V: TRBV28
D: .
J: TRBJ2-7
size: .
length: 14
CDR3: CASSLAPAVYEQYF
DNA: TGTGCCAGCAGTCTGGCCCCAGCGGTATACGAGCAGTACTTC

V: TRBV9
D: .
J: TRBJ2-7
size: .
length: 15
CDR3: CASSVEGRGPYEQYF
DNA: TGTGCCAGCAGCGTAGAGGGTCGTGGGCCGTACGAGCAGTACTTC

V: TRBV9
D: .
J: TRBJ2-1
size: .
length: 18
CDR3: CASSQRGAGLAETNEQFF
DNA: TGTGCCAGCAGCCAGAGGGGGGCGGGCCTAGCGGAAACCAATGAGCAGTTCTTC

V: TRBV25-1
D: TRBD1
J: TRBJ1-1
size: .
length: 16
CDR3: CASRPWDRGQGTEAFF
DNA: TGTGCCAGCAGGCCCTGGGACAGGGGGCAGGGCACTGAAGCTTTCTTT

V: TRBV25-1
D: .
J: TRBJ2-3
size: .
length: 18
CDR3: CASSGPPGTLRSTDTQYF
DNA: TGTGCCAGCAGTGGCCCCCCGGGGACCCTGAGGAGCACAGATACGCAGTATTTT

V: TRBV7-5
D: .
J: TRBJ2-1
size: .
length: 16
CDR3: CVRSLNRGKASNEQFF
DNA: TGTGTCAGAAGCTTAAACAGGGGCAAGGCTTCCAATGAGCAGTTCTTC

V: TRBV7-2
D: TRBD1
J: TRBJ1-2
size: once
length: 13
CDR3: CASSFQGAEGYTF
DNA: TGTGCCAGCAGCTTTCAGGGGGCGGAGGGCTACACCTTC

V: TRBV14
D: .
J: TRBJ2-2
size: .
length: 15
CDR3: CASSRTFSGTGELFF
DNA: TGTGCCAGCAGCCGGACATTCTCAGGGACCGGGGAGCTGTTTTTT

V: TRBV5-6
D: TRBD2
J: TRBJ2-1
size: .
length: 13
CDR3: CASITGTSGTQFF
DNA: TGTGCCAGCATTACCGGGACTAGCGGGACCCAGTTCTTC

V: TRBV25-1
D: .
J: TRBJ2-2
size: once
length: 15
CDR3: CASSDAAGNTGELFF
DNA: TGTGCCAGCAGTGACGCAGCGGGGAACACCGGGGAGCTGTTTTTT

V: TRBV6-5
D: TRBD2
J: TRBJ2-2
size: .
length: 16
CDR3: CASSYSTREGPGELFF
DNA: TGTGCCAGCAGTTACTCGACGAGGGAGGGCCCCGGGGAGCTGTTTTTT